This T cell receptor (beta chain) stems from a study of T cell responses to AZD1222 COVID-19 vaccine. Study-level information: Doses given second, at about 4 or about 12 weeks, were pooled. Study results and limitations: In all cases, repertoires were sampled only after the peak T cell response. Donors were mostly white British, more females; clonal diversity possibly underestimated.

The germline V gene has CDR1 LGHDT and CDR2 YNNKEL (reference sequence). This CDR3 region has 15 residues. Trimming took 3 bases from V and 5 from J; bases not matched to a gene: 6. This table comes from immunoSEQ multiplex PCR, and its TCRdb copy is limited to in-frame clones, with some not included. The sample lists nearly 95,000 clones; almost 90% were seen once. This clone was found once. Its specificity is not known. Sequenced here: peripheral blood, sampled on day 0 of AZD1222 vaccination. J is TRBJ2-7 and V is TRBV3-1 (or the pseudogene TRBV3-2); 11 nucleotides line up with TRBD2. The receptor was derived from an adult in good health. CDR3 nucleotide sequence: TGTGCCAGCAGCCACTCTAGCGGGGGGACGAACGAGCAGTACTTC. Its translation is CASSHSSGGTNEQYF.